The 8 T cell receptor beta chains listed next were all sequenced from one sample in a study of blood T cells in healthy people across ages. For the second PCR, which ran for about 7 to 12 cycles, a sample-barcoded 5' primer and a J-beta primer mix were used. From the 5' RACE reads, TCRdb called clonotypes with MiXCR, one entry per CDR3 protein. The sample contains roughly 1,100,000 distinct CDR3 sequences, under 30% of which appear only once. The sample was also linked to a second study, of T cells of mothers and their children.

What was sequenced was blood. These TCRs come from a girl aged 2 to 10 in good health.

This clonotype was counted a few times. Here the CDR3 reads CATRGGGTDTQYF. The DNA for the CDR3 is TGTGCCACCCGCGGGGGGGGCACAGATACGCAGTATTTT. This rearrangement joins TRBV12-3 or TRBV12-4 to TRBJ2-3; 9 bases map to TRBD2. The CDR3 has 13 amino acids. After removal of 10 bases from V and 1 base from J, the junction contained 3 bases not matched to a gene.

J is TRBJ2-3 and V is TRBV7-3; D is perhaps TRBD1 (6 bases). Germline loops: CDR1 SGHTA, CDR2 FQGTGA. The CDR3 is made up of 15 amino acids. V shed 5 bases and J shed 2 bases, with 14 bases lying between them. The CDR3 nucleotides are TGTGCCAGCAGCCCAGGGGCGGGCTTCACAGATACGCAGTATTTT. Residues: CASSPGAGFTDTQYF.

The rearrangement joins TRBV6-1 to TRBJ2-3, with D maybe TRBD2 (5 bases). V shed 10 bases and J shed 1 base, with 21 bases lying between them. The length of the CDR3 is 16 residues. CDR1 is MNHNS, CDR2 SASEGT, per germline. The CDR3 bases are TGTGCCATCAGCCCATTAGAGGGATTTGGCACAGATACGCAGTATTTT. Translating gives CAISPLEGFGTDTQYF.

This clonotype has at least ten counts. This rearrangement joins TRBV11-2 to TRBJ1-6, with D unresolved. Germline V gene sequence: CDR1 SGHAT, CDR2 FQNNGV. V lost 3 bases to trimming and J lost 8 bases, with 5 bases between them. CDR3 length: 12 amino acids. The CDR3 region has the DNA TGTGCCAGCAGCTTTGGGGATTCACCCCTCCACTTT. Translation: CASSFGDSPLHF.

This clonotype occurred a few times. This rearrangement joins TRBV28 to TRBJ1-5; D gene ambiguous. The CDR3 covers 12 residues. V was pared by 8 bases and J by 6 bases, with 11 bases between. Germline values: CDR1 MDHEN, CDR2 SYDVKM. CDR3 in amino acids: CASFSEGQPQHF. In DNA, the CDR3 is TGTGCCAGCTTTTCAGAGGGTCAGCCCCAGCATTTT.

In this sample, this clonotype turned up a few times. The gene calls are TRBV7-3 and TRBJ2-5, with 10 positions matching TRBD2. The J call may be wrong; the DNA end is better matched by TRBJ2-1. The CDR3 runs 16 residues. Per germline, CDR1 SGHTA and CDR2 FQGTGA. The CDR3 DNA reads as TGTGCCAGCAGCTTAAAACGGACTAGCGGATACAATGAGCAGTTCTTC. Encoded protein: CASSLKRTSGYNEQFF.

This clonotype was observed a handful of times. This chain connects TRBV11-2 to TRBJ2-3, with D possibly matching TRBD1 (6 bases). The ends were cut back, 5 bases at V and 2 bases at J, with 20 bases in the middle. Germline V CDR1 and CDR2: SGHAT, FQNNGV. This CDR3 spans 17 amino acids. CDR3 nucleotides: TGTGCCAGCAGCCCATACCGGGACAAAGAATTCACAGATACGCAGTATTTT. Amino acids: CASSPYRDKEFTDTQYF.

The chain uses TRBV7-3 and TRBJ1-1; tentative D call: TRBD1 (5 bases). Trimming cost V 1 base and J 4 bases, with 10 bases left between them. Germline CDR1 and CDR2: SGHTA and FQGTGA. The CDR3 totals 14 residues. The CDR3 nucleotides are TGTGCCAGCAGCTTAAACGGGGGGACCACTGAAGCTTTCTTT. Translating gives CASSLNGGTTEAFF.